This entry is about one T cell receptor (beta chain). The record originates from a study of regulatory T cells in long-lasting Graves disease. The time point is: newly diagnosed GD, antithyroid drugs for less than 3 months. After RNA was extracted from PBMCs, the TCR library was made from it. Library construction for TCR beta used iRepertoire HTBI primers and Arm-PCR of CDR3 regions. TCRdb recomputed calls from the multiplex PCR reads with MiXCR, one row per CDR3 protein. The sample lists some 410,000 distinct CDR3 sequences; less than 20% were seen once. J gave up 1 base and V 4 bases, and 12 bases lay outside the gene matches. The CDR3 contains 18 residues. Germline CDR1 MGHRA, CDR2 YSYEKL. A further study also used this sample, focusing on T cells in Graves' hyperthyroidism and ophthalmopathy. As reported in that work: The primer set for the first-round RT-PCR of the TCR CDR3 was HTBI.

V is TRBV4-1 and J is TRBJ1-1, with 10 bases aligning to TRBD1. This sequence originates from a woman in her twenties or thirties with Graves disease. The input for sequencing was peripheral blood mononuclear cells (PBMCs), taken at new diagnosis, from a patient treated with antithyroid drugs. The CDR3 bases are TGCGCCAGCAGCCTCAAGACCGGGACAGGGGTCACGAACACTGAAGCTTTCTTT. Translated: CASSLKTGTGVTNTEAFF.